The clone carrying this TCR beta chain was counted a single time. Antigen specificity is unknown. The sample is drawn from a study of OX40 agonist ivuxolimab in advanced cancers. Study conclusions and caveats: Some nonresponders also had low normalized T-cell clonal expansion.

Assay: immunoSEQ multiplex PCR; the TCRdb copy retains only in-frame clones and omits some. The data show about 73,000 clones, with roughly 90% seen just once and 10% held by the top ten. The V and J ends lost 4 bases and 4 bases respectively, with 13 bases between them. CDR3 length: 14 residues. Germline CDR1 MNHEY, CDR2 SVGAGI. J is TRBJ1-1 and V is TRBV6-5; D is unclear. The receptor was derived from an adult with an advanced solid tumor such as melanoma, head and neck, liver or kidney cancer. The sequences come from CD4+ or CD8+ T cells sorted from blood, collected in a trial of the OX40 agonist ivuxolimab. The CDR3 DNA follows: TGTGCCAGCAGTTCCGGCCCAGAGGGCACTGAAGCTTTCTTT. It yields the protein CASSSGPEGTEAFF.